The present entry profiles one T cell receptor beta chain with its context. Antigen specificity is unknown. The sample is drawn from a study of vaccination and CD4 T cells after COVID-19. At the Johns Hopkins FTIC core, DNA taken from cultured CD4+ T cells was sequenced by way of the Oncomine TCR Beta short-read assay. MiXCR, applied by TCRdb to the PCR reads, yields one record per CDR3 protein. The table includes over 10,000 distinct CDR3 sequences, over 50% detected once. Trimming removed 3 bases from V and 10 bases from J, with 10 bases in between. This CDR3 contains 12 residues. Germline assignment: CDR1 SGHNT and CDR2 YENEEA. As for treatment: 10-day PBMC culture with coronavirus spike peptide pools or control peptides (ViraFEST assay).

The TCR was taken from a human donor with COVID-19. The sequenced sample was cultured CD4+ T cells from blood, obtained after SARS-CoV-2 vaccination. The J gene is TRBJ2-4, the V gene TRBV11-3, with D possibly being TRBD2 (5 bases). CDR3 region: CASSLDSGIQYF. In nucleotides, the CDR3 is TGTGCCAGCAGCTTGGACTCGGGGATTCAGTACTTC.